This T cell receptor beta chain originates from a study of vaccination and CD4 T cells after COVID-19. The assay that was used to sequence DNA from cultured CD4+ T cells was the Oncomine TCR Beta short-read assay. TCRdb reprocessed the PCR reads via MiXCR and lists one record per CDR3 protein. Counted here are about 13,000 distinct CDR3 sequences, 50% to 60% occurring once; the ten biggest clones make up around 20%. The treatment: roughly 11-day PBMC culture with coronavirus spike peptide pools or control peptides (ViraFEST assay). The germline gives CDR1 MNHEY, CDR2 SVGEGT. V lost 2 bases, J lost 2 bases, and 12 bases lay in between. The CDR3 has 15 residues. Points on this clonotype: Its antigen is not known.

The receptor was derived from a human donor with COVID-19. The sample consisted of cultured CD4+ T cells from blood, taken after SARS-CoV-2 vaccination. The chain uses TRBV6-2 or TRBV6-3 and TRBJ1-1, with D possibly being TRBD1 (6 bases). CDR3 nucleotides: TGTGCCAGCAGTTACCAGGACAGATCTAACACTGAAGCTTTCTTT. Protein: CASSYQDRSNTEAFF.